This TCR beta chain was recovered during a study of T cell repertoires in cytomegalovirus infection. At the level of the study: Both recently identified HLA-C-restricted and well-studied HLA-B-restricted CMV epitopes were used in the study. Matching HLA type, along with CMV infection, was indicated by public TCR beta signatures. Study results and caveats: Summed frequency of shared TCR beta families picked out CMV carriers who also had the relevant HLA. HLA-C-restricted CMV clonotypes gave the most frequent clonotype in two of eight donors.

CDR3 size: 13 residues. V was shortened by 2 bases and J by 7 bases, with 9 bases between the two germline ends. Germline V CDR1 and CDR2: MNHEY, SMNVEV (reference sequence). With regard to this clonotype: Its specificity is not known.

TCRdb re-called the reads with MiXCR, one entry per CDR3 protein. The table shows hundreds of thousands of distinct CDR3 sequences, with roughly 30% occurring only once. The material sequenced was cultured CD8+ T cells from PBMCs, taken from culture after CMV antigen stimulation. The TCR comes from a human donor in good health (CMV status not recorded). Some clones in this sample may be carry-over from other donors' samples. The J gene is TRBJ1-5, the V gene TRBV27, with D uncertain. DNA for the CDR3: TGTGCCAGCAGTTTAGATGGGCCCCAGCCCCAGCATTTT. Translated, it gives CASSLDGPQPQHF.